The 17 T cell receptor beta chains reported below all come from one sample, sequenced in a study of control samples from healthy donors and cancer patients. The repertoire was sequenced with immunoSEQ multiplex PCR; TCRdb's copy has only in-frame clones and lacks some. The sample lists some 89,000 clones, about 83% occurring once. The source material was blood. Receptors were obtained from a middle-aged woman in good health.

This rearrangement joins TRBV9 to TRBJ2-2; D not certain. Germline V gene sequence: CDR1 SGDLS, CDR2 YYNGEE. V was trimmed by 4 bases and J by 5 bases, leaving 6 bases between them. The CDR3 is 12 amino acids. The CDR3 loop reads CASSQYTGELFF. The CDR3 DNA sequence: TGTGCCAGCAGCCAGTATACCGGGGAGCTGTTTTTT.

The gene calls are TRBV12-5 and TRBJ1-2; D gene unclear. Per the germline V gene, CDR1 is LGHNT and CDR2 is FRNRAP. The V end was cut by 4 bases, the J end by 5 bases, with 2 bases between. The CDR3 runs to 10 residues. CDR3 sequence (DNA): TGTGCTAGTGGTTCATATGGCTACACCTTC. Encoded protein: CASGSYGYTF. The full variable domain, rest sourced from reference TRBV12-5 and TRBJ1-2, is DARVTQTPRHKVTEMGQEVTMRCQPILGHNTVFWYRQTMMQGLELLAYFRNRAPLDDSGMPKDRFSAEMPDATLATLKIQPSEPRDSAVYFCASGSYGYTFGSGTRLTVV.

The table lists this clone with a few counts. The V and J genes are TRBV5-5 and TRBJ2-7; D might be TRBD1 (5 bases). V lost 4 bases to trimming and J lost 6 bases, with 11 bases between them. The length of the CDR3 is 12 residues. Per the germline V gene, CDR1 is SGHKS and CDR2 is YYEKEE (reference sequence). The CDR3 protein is CASSPFQGEQYF. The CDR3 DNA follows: TGTGCCAGCAGCCCGTTTCAGGGCGAGCAGTACTTC.

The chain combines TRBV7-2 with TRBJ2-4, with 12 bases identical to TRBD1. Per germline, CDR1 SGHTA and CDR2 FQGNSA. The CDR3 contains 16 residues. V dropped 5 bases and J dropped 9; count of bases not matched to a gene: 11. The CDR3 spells CASSAAWDRGRGIQYF. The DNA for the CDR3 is TGTGCCAGCAGCGCCGCCTGGGACAGGGGGCGGGGCATTCAGTACTTC.

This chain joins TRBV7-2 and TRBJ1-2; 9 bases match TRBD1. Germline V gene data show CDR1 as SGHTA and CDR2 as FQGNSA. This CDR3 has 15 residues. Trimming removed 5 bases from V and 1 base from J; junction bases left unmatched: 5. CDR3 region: CASSPGQGINYGYTF. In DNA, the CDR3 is TGTGCCAGCAGCCCTGGACAGGGGATTAACTATGGCTACACCTTC.

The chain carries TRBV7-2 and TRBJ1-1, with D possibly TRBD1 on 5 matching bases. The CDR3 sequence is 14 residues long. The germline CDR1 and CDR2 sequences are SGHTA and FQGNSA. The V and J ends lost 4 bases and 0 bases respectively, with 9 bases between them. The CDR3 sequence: CASSSRGMNTEAFF. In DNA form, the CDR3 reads TGTGCCAGCAGCTCACGGGGGATGAACACTGAAGCTTTCTTT.

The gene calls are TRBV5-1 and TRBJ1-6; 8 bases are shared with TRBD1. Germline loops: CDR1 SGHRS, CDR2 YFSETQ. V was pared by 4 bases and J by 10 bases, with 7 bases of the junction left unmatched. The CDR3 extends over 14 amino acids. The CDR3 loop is CASSPGGQASPLHF. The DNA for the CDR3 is TGCGCCAGCAGCCCGGGGGGACAGGCGTCACCCCTCCACTTT.

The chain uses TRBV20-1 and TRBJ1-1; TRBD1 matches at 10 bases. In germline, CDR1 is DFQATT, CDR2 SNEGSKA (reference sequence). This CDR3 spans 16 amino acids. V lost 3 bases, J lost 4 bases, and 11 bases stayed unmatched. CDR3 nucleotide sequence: TGCAGTGCTAGTAAAGGGCCGGGACAGGGGAGCACTGAAGCTTTCTTT. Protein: CSASKGPGQGSTEAFF.

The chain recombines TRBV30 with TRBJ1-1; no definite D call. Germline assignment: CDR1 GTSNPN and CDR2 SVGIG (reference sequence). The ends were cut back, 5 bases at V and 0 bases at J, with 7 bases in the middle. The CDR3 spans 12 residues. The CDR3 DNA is TGTGCCTGGGGAGGGCTGAACACTGAAGCTTTCTTT. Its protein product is CAWGGLNTEAFF.

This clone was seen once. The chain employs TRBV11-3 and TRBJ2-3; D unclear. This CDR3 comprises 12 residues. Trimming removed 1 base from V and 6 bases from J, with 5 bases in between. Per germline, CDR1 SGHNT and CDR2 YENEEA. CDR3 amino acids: CASSLVGDTQYF. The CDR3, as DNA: TGTGCCAGCAGCTTAGTAGGGGATACGCAGTATTTT.

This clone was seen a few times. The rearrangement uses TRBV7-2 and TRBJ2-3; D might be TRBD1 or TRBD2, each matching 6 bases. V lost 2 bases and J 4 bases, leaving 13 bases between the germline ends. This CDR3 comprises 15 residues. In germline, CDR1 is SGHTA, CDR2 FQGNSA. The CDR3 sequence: CASSLLGGLADTQYF. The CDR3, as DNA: TGTGCCAGCAGCTTATTAGGGGGGCTGGCAGATACGCAGTATTTT.

Written as DNA, the CDR3 is TGTGCCAGCAGGGGTGGACAAACTGGAAACACCATATATTTT. Translating it yields CASRGGQTGNTIYF. The chain uses TRBV27 and TRBJ1-3; weak D call: TRBD1 (5 bases). Trimming pared 6 bases from V and 2 bases from J, leaving 11 bases between. This CDR3 has 14 amino acids. CDR1 MNHEY and CDR2 SMNVEV come from the germline V gene (reference sequence).

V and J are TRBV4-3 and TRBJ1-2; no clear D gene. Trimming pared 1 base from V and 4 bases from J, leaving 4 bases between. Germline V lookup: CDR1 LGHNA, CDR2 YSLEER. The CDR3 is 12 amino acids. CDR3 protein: CASSQGLYGYTF. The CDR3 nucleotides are TGCGCCAGCAGCCAAGGGCTCTATGGCTACACCTTC.

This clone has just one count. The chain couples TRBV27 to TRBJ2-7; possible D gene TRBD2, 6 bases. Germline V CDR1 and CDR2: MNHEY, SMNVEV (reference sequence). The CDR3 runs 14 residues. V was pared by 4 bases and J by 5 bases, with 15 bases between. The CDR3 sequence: CASSSMGGNNEQYF. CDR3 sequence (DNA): TGTGCCAGCAGTTCAATGGGGGGTAATAACGAGCAGTACTTC.

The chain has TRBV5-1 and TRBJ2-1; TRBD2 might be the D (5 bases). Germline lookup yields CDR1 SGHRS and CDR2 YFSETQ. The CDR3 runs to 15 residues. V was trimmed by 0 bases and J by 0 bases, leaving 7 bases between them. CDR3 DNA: TGCGCCAGCAGCTTGGGACTACTCTCCTACAATGAGCAGTTCTTC. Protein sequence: CASSLGLLSYNEQFF.

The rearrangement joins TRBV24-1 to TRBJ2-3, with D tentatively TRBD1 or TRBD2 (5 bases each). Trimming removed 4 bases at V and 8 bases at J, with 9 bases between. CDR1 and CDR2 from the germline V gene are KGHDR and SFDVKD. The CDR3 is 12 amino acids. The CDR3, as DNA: TGTGCCACCAGTGAGGGGGTCGGTACGCAGTATTTT. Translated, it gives CATSEGVGTQYF.

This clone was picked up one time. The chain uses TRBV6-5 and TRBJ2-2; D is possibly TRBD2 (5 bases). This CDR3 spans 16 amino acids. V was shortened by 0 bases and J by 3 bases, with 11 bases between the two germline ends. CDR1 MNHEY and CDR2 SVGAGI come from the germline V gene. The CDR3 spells CASSYSRVGDTGELFF. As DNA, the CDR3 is TGTGCCAGCAGTTACTCGCGGGTGGGTGACACCGGGGAGCTGTTTTTT.